Below, 24 T cell receptor beta chains from the same sample are listed, as sequenced in a study of neurological immune-mediated disorders. Via MiXCR, TCRdb re-called the 5' RACE reads, giving one row per CDR3 protein. The repertoire holds about 50,000 distinct CDR3 sequences, with over 3% as singletons. Material: PBMCs. The receptors come from a middle-aged man with multiple sclerosis.

This clonotype was observed at least ten times. This sequence joins TRBV20-1 and TRBJ2-7, with TRBD1 matching over 8 bases. Germline CDR1 DFQATT, CDR2 SNEGSKA (reference sequence). V shed 2 bases, J shed 3 bases, and the junction held 6 bases outside the gene matches. The CDR3 spans 14 residues. CDR3 sequence reads: CSARPLTGGYEQYF. CDR3 DNA: TGCAGTGCTAGACCACTAACAGGGGGCTACGAGCAGTACTTC.

This clonotype was observed many times. The V gene is TRBV20-1, the J gene TRBJ1-1; tentative D call: TRBD1 (5 bases). Germline V gene sequence: CDR1 DFQATT, CDR2 SNEGSKA (reference sequence). Trimming left V 4 bases short and J 0 bases short, with 12 bases between. The CDR3 has 14 amino acids. CDR3 nucleotide sequence: TGCAGTGCTAAATGGACACGCATGAACACTGAAGCTTTCTTT. Translated, it gives CSAKWTRMNTEAFF.

This clonotype has ten or more counts. This chain links TRBV4-1 with TRBJ2-3, with D tentatively TRBD1 (7 bases). CDR1 MGHRA and CDR2 YSYEKL come from the germline V gene. The CDR3 loop spans 17 amino acids. V lost 0 bases and J 4 bases, leaving 17 bases between the germline ends. The CDR3 here is CASSQDSEGAPPDTQYF. In DNA form, the CDR3 reads TGCGCCAGCAGCCAAGATTCGGAGGGGGCGCCCCCAGATACGCAGTATTTT.

Ten or more counts support this clonotype. The chain couples TRBV6-5 to TRBJ2-5; TRBD1 matches at 9 bases. Germline trimming cut 6 bases from V and 13 bases from J; bases unmatched to any gene: 15. The CDR3 contains 14 residues. The germline CDR1 and CDR2 sequences are MNHEY and SVGAGI. The CDR3 DNA reads TGTGCCAGCAGGATCCGGGACAGGGCGCCGATACGGTACTTC. Its translation: CASRIRDRAPIRYF.

The CDR3 DNA reads as TGTGCCAGCAGTTTAAGTGGCGTCGGAGATTTGGGGAATAATTCACCCCTCCACTTT. It encodes CASSLSGVGDLGNNSPLHF. The rearrangement uses TRBV27 and TRBJ1-6; D is uncertain. There are 19 residues in the CDR3. V gave up 2 bases and J gave up 5 bases, with 22 bases separating them. The germline CDR1 and CDR2 sequences are MNHEY and SMNVEV (reference sequence).

The sample holds many counts of this clonotype. The chain combines TRBV5-1 with TRBJ2-7, with D perhaps matching TRBD1 (5 bases). Trimming took 0 bases from V and 3 from J, leaving 10 bases between them. This CDR3 contains 14 residues. Germline V CDR1 and CDR2: SGHRS, YFSETQ. CDR3 sequence (DNA): TGCGCCAGCAGCTTGGAACAGGTGAGCTACGAGCAGTACTTC. It yields the protein CASSLEQVSYEQYF.

This clonotype was seen repeatedly, ten times or more. The chain has TRBV7-2 and TRBJ2-2; D is possibly TRBD1 or TRBD2 (6 bases each). Germline CDR1 reads SGHTA; CDR2 reads FQGNSA. The CDR3 consists of 15 residues. With 2 bases removed from V and 5 bases from J, the gap between germline ends came to 12 bases. CDR3 in amino acids: CASSLRGAGTGELFF. The DNA of the CDR3 is TGTGCCAGCAGCTTAAGGGGGGCCGGGACCGGGGAGCTGTTTTTT.

This clonotype was recorded at least ten times. This sequence joins TRBV20-1 and TRBJ2-7; the match to TRBD2 covers 15 bases. The junction had 12 bases not matched to a gene; V was cut back by 3 bases and J by 0 bases. The CDR3 spans 19 residues. The germline V gene encodes CDR1 DFQATT and CDR2 SNEGSKA (reference sequence). As DNA, the CDR3 is TGCAGTGCTAGGCGACCGGGACTAGCGGGGGGCGTTAGCTCCTACGAGCAGTACTTC. It yields the protein CSARRPGLAGGVSSYEQYF.

This clonotype was found many times. This chain links TRBV6-5 with TRBJ2-5; D not certain. Between the trimmed V and J ends, which lost 5 bases and 4 bases, there was a span of 17 bases. The CDR3 sequence is 15 residues long. Germline V gene data show CDR1 as MNHEY and CDR2 as SVGAGI. The DNA of the CDR3 is TGTGCCAGCAGTCAAAATGGGCAGGTCTCAGAGACCCAGTACTTC. Its translation: CASSQNGQVSETQYF.

This clonotype was observed at least ten times. V gene TRBV7-2 combines with J gene TRBJ2-2, with TRBD2 matching 7 bases. This CDR3 has 14 amino acids. From germline, CDR1 is SGHTA and CDR2 FQGNSA. V shed 0 bases, J shed 5 bases, and the junction held 0 bases outside the gene matches. CDR3 in amino acids: CASSLAGGTGELFF. The DNA of the CDR3 is TGTGCCAGCAGCTTAGCGGGGGGGACCGGGGAGCTGTTTTTT. The variable domain in full, with the rest retrieved from reference TRBV7-2 and TRBJ2-2, is GAGVSQSPSNKVTEKGKDVELRCDPISGHTALYWYRQSLGQGLEFLIYFQGNSAPDKSGLPSDRFSAERTGGSVSTLTIQRTQQEDSAVYLCASSLAGGTGELFFGEGSRLTVL.

This clonotype was detected many times. The chain joins TRBV12-3 or TRBV12-4 to TRBJ2-1; D possibly matches TRBD1 or TRBD2 (5 bases each). The CDR3 contains 15 residues. The V end was cut by 2 bases, the J end by 11 bases, with 19 bases between. The CDR3 loop is CASSLHPGTPRKQFF. CDR3 DNA sequence: TGTGCCAGCAGTTTACATCCCGGGACCCCTAGGAAGCAGTTCTTC.

This clonotype was counted many times. A junction end diverges from the germline sequence, so it may reflect a read error. The V gene is TRBV5-1, the J gene TRBJ1-6, with 8 positions matching TRBD1. Per the germline V gene, CDR1 is SGHRS and CDR2 is YFSETQ. The CDR3 runs 13 residues. CDR3 coding DNA: TGCGCCAGCACGGACAGGGATAATTCACCCCTCAACTTT. Translation: CASTDRDNSPLNF.

This clonotype has a count of ten or more. The chain carries TRBV3-1 and TRBJ2-3; D assignment may be TRBD1 or TRBD2 (6 bases each). Trimming took 5 bases from V and 2 from J, leaving 14 bases between them. CDR1 is LGHDT, CDR2 YNNKEL, per germline (reference sequence). This CDR3 comprises 15 residues. CDR3 region: CASSWGAPPTDTQYF. CDR3 nucleotides: TGTGCCAGCAGCTGGGGGGCCCCCCCCACAGATACGCAGTATTTT.

This clonotype was recorded many times. The DNA of the CDR3 is TGCGCCAGCAGCTTGGGACAGGGAATGATTGGCTACACCTTC. Translation gives CASSLGQGMIGYTF. The chain recombines TRBV5-1 with TRBJ1-2; 7 bases fit TRBD1. Germline CDR1 reads SGHRS; CDR2 reads YFSETQ. V lost 0 bases to trimming and J lost 7 bases; unmatched junction nucleotides: 6. The CDR3 is 14 amino acids. Supplemented by reference TRBV5-1 and TRBJ1-2, the full variable domain reads KAGVTQTPRYLIKTRGQQVTLSCSPISGHRSVSWYQQTPGQGLQFLFEYFSETQRNKGNFPGRFSGRQFSNSRSEMNVSTLELGDSALYLCASSLGQGMIGYTFGSGTRLTVV.

The sample holds many counts of this clonotype. The CDR3: CASSQERGFPNTEAFF. The CDR3 DNA follows: TGCGCCAGCAGCCAAGAAAGGGGTTTCCCGAACACTGAAGCTTTCTTT. The chain is built from TRBV4-1 and TRBJ1-1, with a possible D match to TRBD1 (5 bases). Germline V gene lookup returns CDR1 MGHRA and CDR2 YSYEKL. The CDR3 covers 16 residues. V lost 0 bases and J 1 base, leaving 12 bases between the germline ends.

In its sample, this clonotype was seen many times. The V gene is TRBV20-1, the J gene TRBJ2-1; 13 bases fit TRBD2. Trimming at V came to 4 bases and at J to 9 bases, leaving 6 bases not matched to a gene. In germline, CDR1 is DFQATT, CDR2 SNEGSKA (reference sequence). The CDR3 has 14 residues. CDR3 region: CSAKGLAGLGEQFF. The CDR3 DNA follows: TGCAGTGCTAAGGGACTAGCGGGGTTGGGTGAGCAGTTCTTC.

This clonotype was recorded at least ten times. At one end the junction does not follow the germline gene, possibly because of a read error. The gene calls are TRBV5-6 and TRBJ1-1; a possible D gene is TRBD1 (5 bases). The V gene's germline CDR1 is SGHDT and CDR2 YYEEEE. This CDR3 is 16 amino acids long. CDR3 residues: CASTLGPIGTGTEAFF. As DNA, the CDR3 is TGTGCCAGCACCTTGGGGCCTATTGGTACAGGCACTGAAGCTTTCTTT.

This clonotype was found many times. The chain uses TRBV27 and TRBJ1-2, with a weak D call TRBD1 (5 bases). Germline assignment: CDR1 MNHEY and CDR2 SMNVEV (reference sequence). The V end was cut by 3 bases, the J end by 5 bases, with 10 bases between. The CDR3 extends over 13 amino acids. The CDR3 region has the DNA TGTGCCAGCAGTTTGGGGGAAGGATATGGCTACACCTTC. Protein: CASSLGEGYGYTF.

V usage is TRBV12-3 or TRBV12-4 and J usage is TRBJ2-7; perhaps TRBD2 as D (6 bases). The CDR3 totals 12 residues. With 5 bases removed from V and 6 bases from J, the gap between germline ends came to 11 bases. As DNA, the CDR3 is TGTGCCAGCAGTCCAACGGAGGGCGAGCAGTACTTC. Amino acids: CASSPTEGEQYF.

Remarks on this clonotype: A clone one base away is much larger, so this may be a read error. This sequence joins TRBV12-3 or TRBV12-4 and TRBJ2-5; 10 nucleotides line up with TRBD2. The CDR3 runs 16 residues. The CDR3 nucleotides are TGTGCCAACAGTACCCGGCTAGCGGGGGTATGGGAGACCCAGTACTTC. Its translation is CANSTRLAGVWETQYF.

This clonotype was detected many times. This chain uses TRBV9 with TRBJ2-5; a weak D match, TRBD1 (5 bases). Germline CDR1 and CDR2: SGDLS and YYNGEE. The CDR3 has 14 residues. V was shortened by 0 bases and J by 5 bases, with 11 bases between the two germline ends. CDR3 nucleotide sequence: TGTGCCAGCAGCGTAGGACAGCTGGGGGAGACCCAGTACTTC. Translating gives CASSVGQLGETQYF.

This clonotype was observed a handful of times. One junction end does not reproduce the germline sequence, and a read error may be involved. In DNA, the CDR3 is TGCAGTGCCAGCAAAGGGGGATATAATTCACCCCTCAACTTT. Protein product: CSASKGGYNSPLNF. This chain uses TRBV20-1 with TRBJ1-6; D is possibly TRBD1 (6 bases). This CDR3 has 14 amino acids. Looked up from germline, CDR1 is DFQATT and CDR2 is SNEGSKA (reference sequence).

This clonotype came up many times. The chain has TRBV5-1 and TRBJ2-7; tentatively, D is TRBD1 (5 bases). Per the germline V gene, CDR1 is SGHRS and CDR2 is YFSETQ. Trimming took 4 bases from V and 1 from J, leaving 9 bases between them. The CDR3 contains 13 residues. The CDR3 sequence: CASSPRQSYEQYF. The CDR3 nucleotides read TGCGCCAGCAGCCCCCGACAGTCCTACGAGCAGTACTTC.

There are many counts of this clonotype. The chain recombines TRBV14 with TRBJ1-2; TRBD1 might be the D (5 bases). CDR3 length: 15 amino acids. Germline assignment: CDR1 SGHDN and CDR2 FVKESK. V gave up 0 bases and J gave up 7 bases, with 15 bases separating them. The chain's CDR3 is CASSQEWGRRTGYTF. CDR3 nucleotide sequence: TGTGCCAGCAGCCAAGAGTGGGGACGGAGGACTGGCTACACCTTC.